These 22 T cell receptor beta chains were all obtained from the same sample, sequenced in a study of cytomegalovirus exposure and HLA in healthy donors. Primers included in the PCR were 60 Vbeta and 13 Jbeta primers. Only in-frame clones appear in the TCRdb table, and some are missing; sequencing was by immunoSEQ multiplex PCR. The data hold 180,000 or so clones, with 76% observed a single time. Sequencing used PBMCs. Source of these receptors: a woman aged 30 to 39 in good health and CMV-seropositive.

This clone showed up just once. This rearrangement joins TRBV7-8 to TRBJ2-7; D remains unclear. Trimming stripped 5 bases from V and 3 bases from J, with 5 bases between. CDR1 is SGHVS and CDR2 is FQNEAQ in the germline V gene. CDR3 length equals 11 residues. The CDR3 DNA sequence: TGTGCCAGCAGCGTTAACTACGAGCAGTACTTC. Translation: CASSVNYEQYF. The complete variable domain, with remaining parts taken from reference TRBV7-8 and TRBJ2-7, reads GAGVSQSPRYKVAKRGQDVALRCDPISGHVSLFWYQQALGQGPEFLTYFQNEAQLDKSGLPSDRFFAERPEGSVSTLKIQRTQQEDSAVYLCASSVNYEQYFGPGTRLTVT.

This clone was counted a few times. V and J are TRBV7-7 and TRBJ2-7; D perhaps matches TRBD1 (6 bases). CDR3 length: 13 residues. V dropped 5 bases and J dropped 2 bases, with 10 bases sitting between them. The V gene's germline CDR1 is SSHAT and CDR2 FNYEAQ (reference sequence). CDR3 amino acids: CASSPDRTYEQYF. CDR3 bases: TGTGCCAGCAGCCCCGACAGGACCTACGAGCAGTACTTC.

In DNA form, the CDR3 reads TGTGCCAGCTCGCCGATAGGCGGCTATGGCTACACCTTC. Residues: CASSPIGGYGYTF. The chain uses TRBV27 and TRBJ1-2; D not certain. V was trimmed by 8 bases and J by 4 bases, leaving 14 bases between them. This CDR3 is built from 13 residues. Per germline, CDR1 MNHEY and CDR2 SMNVEV (reference sequence).

This clone was counted between two and nine times. The J gene is TRBJ2-7, the V gene TRBV2; 8 bases are a match to TRBD1. Germline-derived CDR1 and CDR2 are SNHLY and FYNNEI. After removal of 10 bases from V and 2 bases from J, the junction contained 10 bases not matched to a gene. CDR3 length: 14 residues. Here the CDR3 DNA reads TGTGCCACAAGGGGACAGGCAGCTACCTACGAGCAGTACTTC. Translated: CATRGQAATYEQYF.

In nucleotides, the CDR3 is TGCGCCAGCAGCCAAGAACCTCTAGCGGGGGCGCTATACGGGGAGCTGTTTTTT. It encodes CASSQEPLAGALYGELFF. The chain links TRBV4-1 to TRBJ2-2; TRBD2 matches at 10 bases. Losses at the gene ends were 0 bases for V and 7 bases for J; bases not matched to a gene: 11. The CDR3 spans 18 residues. CDR1 and CDR2 (germline): MGHRA, YSYEKL.

This clone came up once. This chain joins TRBV5-1 and TRBJ2-3; D call uncertain. There are 15 residues in the CDR3. The germline V gene has CDR1 SGHRS and CDR2 YFSETQ. With 0 bases removed from V and 0 bases from J, the gap between germline ends came to 8 bases. CDR3 amino acids: CASSLEETSTDTQYF. DNA for the CDR3: TGCGCCAGCAGCTTGGAAGAGACTAGCACAGATACGCAGTATTTT.

The genes are TRBV23-1 and TRBJ2-2, with TRBD1 matching over 8 bases. TRBV23-1 is an ORF for which the function is uncertain. The V segment lost 8 bases and the J segment 2 bases; nucleotides outside the gene matches: 7. The CDR3 covers 15 residues. The CDR3 sequence: CASGPGGFNTGELFF. The DNA of the CDR3 is TGCGCCAGCGGGCCAGGGGGCTTTAACACCGGGGAGCTGTTTTTT.

V gene TRBV23-1 combines with J gene TRBJ1-5; 8 positions agree with TRBD1. TRBV23-1 falls under the ORF class, with uncertain function. The CDR3 has 16 residues. Germline trimming cut 6 bases from V and 5 bases from J; bases unmatched to any gene: 12. Written as DNA, the CDR3 is TGCGCCAGCAGAACCAGGACAGGGATAGCATATCAGCCCCAGCATTTT. Its translation: CASRTRTGIAYQPQHF.

This clone showed up just once. This chain joins TRBV10-3 and TRBJ2-1, with TRBD2 matching 13 bases. Germline lookup yields CDR1 ENHRY and CDR2 SYGVKD. With V trimmed by 6 bases and J by 7 bases, 6 bases remained unmatched. The CDR3 length is 15 residues. CDR3 amino acids: CAIRRTSGGGNEQFF. For the CDR3, the DNA is TGTGCCATCAGGAGGACTAGCGGGGGAGGGAATGAGCAGTTCTTC.

The genes are TRBV6-6 and TRBJ1-4; 9 positions agree with TRBD1. V shed 4 bases and J 7 bases; nucleotides not matched to a gene: 10. This CDR3 has 16 amino acids. From germline, CDR1 is MNHNY and CDR2 SVGAGI (reference sequence). The CDR3 nucleotides read TGTGCCAGCAGTTCCGCCCTGACAGGGGGGACTGAAAAACTGTTTTTT. Its protein product is CASSSALTGGTEKLFF.

This clone has a single count. The CDR3 spells CASSSDRDLSYEQYF. CDR3 bases: TGTGCCAGCAGCTCAGACAGGGACCTCTCCTACGAGCAGTACTTC. The chain joins TRBV7-2 to TRBJ2-7; 7 bases match TRBD1. The CDR3 runs 15 residues. Trimming took 4 bases from V and 0 from J; bases not matched to a gene: 6. Per germline, CDR1 SGHTA and CDR2 FQGNSA.

This clone has more than one count but fewer than ten. The chain joins TRBV6-9 to TRBJ2-7; D is ambiguous. CDR1 and CDR2 (germline): MNHGY, SVAAGI. The CDR3 has 12 residues. V lost 1 base to trimming and J lost 6 bases, with 7 bases between them. CDR3 DNA: TGTGCCAGCAGTTATTTCCGTCCCGAGCAGTACTTC. Translation: CASSYFRPEQYF.

This clone has just a few counts. This chain connects TRBV28 to TRBJ1-3; unclear D gene. V was shortened by 3 bases and J by 4 bases, with 31 bases between the two germline ends. CDR1 is MDHEN, CDR2 SYDVKM, per germline. This CDR3 contains 21 residues. DNA for the CDR3: TGTGCCAGCAGTTTCTTCTCGTTTGGTAGACTCTCGCGGAGAATAGGAAACACCATATATTTT. This encodes CASSFFSFGRLSRRIGNTIYF.

The chain combines TRBV5-1 with TRBJ2-3, with 11 positions matching TRBD2. The CDR3 is 15 residues long. J gave up 2 bases and V 3 bases, and 2 bases lay outside the gene matches. Germline CDR1 is SGHRS and CDR2 is YFSETQ. CDR3 coding DNA: TGCGCCAGCAGCTCACTAGCGGGGGACACAGATACGCAGTATTTT. Translation: CASSSLAGDTDTQYF.

This chain links TRBV29-1 with TRBJ2-5; 9 bases are shared with TRBD2. CDR1 and CDR2 (germline): SQVTM, ANQGSEA. The CDR3 totals 15 residues. Unmatched junction bases numbered 8, after V lost 2 bases and J lost 4 bases. The CDR3 coding sequence is TGCAGCGTTGAAACCGCGGGGGGGTGGGGAGAGACCCAGTACTTC. It is translated as CSVETAGGWGETQYF.

CDR3 sequence: CASSLWGRTGDTGELFF. CDR3 DNA: TGTGCCAGCAGTTTATGGGGACGGACAGGAGACACCGGGGAGCTGTTTTTT. This chain joins TRBV28 and TRBJ2-2, with TRBD1 matching 7 bases. V dropped 0 bases and J dropped 3; count of bases not matched to a gene: 7. Germline values: CDR1 MDHEN, CDR2 SYDVKM. The CDR3 contains 17 residues.

V and J are TRBV7-9 and TRBJ1-1; no clear D gene. Germline CDR1 SEHNR, CDR2 FQNEAQ (reference sequence). V gave up 2 bases and J gave up 0 bases, with 7 bases separating them. The length of the CDR3 is 14 residues. The CDR3 coding sequence is TGTGCCAGCAGCTTAACCCTAATGAACACTGAAGCTTTCTTT. Its protein product is CASSLTLMNTEAFF.

DNA of the CDR3: TGTGCCAGCAGCGTAGTTGGTGCGGGGGGGCCGGGAGATACGCAGTATTTT. It encodes CASSVVGAGGPGDTQYF. The chain joins TRBV9 to TRBJ2-3; 9 bases line up with TRBD2. Germline CDR1 SGDLS, CDR2 YYNGEE. The CDR3 is 17 amino acids. Trimming cost V 0 bases and J 5 bases; bases outside gene matches: 10.

The chain employs TRBV18 and TRBJ1-3, with no clear D. The CDR3 covers 15 residues. Germline CDR1 reads KGHSH; CDR2 reads LQKENI. The ends were cut back, 0 bases at V and 6 bases at J, with 12 bases in the middle. This CDR3 is CASSPPRHPANTIYF. CDR3 sequence (DNA): TGTGCCAGCTCACCACCGAGACACCCAGCAAACACCATATATTTT.

The sample holds one count of this clone. The chain has TRBV10-2 and TRBJ2-5; D call uncertain. From germline, CDR1 is WSHSY and CDR2 SAAADI. The CDR3 extends over 15 amino acids. Trimming took off 3 bases at V and 2 bases at J, with 13 bases between the two ends. DNA for the CDR3: TGCGCCAGCAGTGATTGGCAGGCCCATCAAGAGACCCAGTACTTC. It specifies CASSDWQAHQETQYF.

The gene calls are TRBV12-5 and TRBJ1-1, with unresolved D. CDR3 length: 12 amino acids. Germline CDR1 reads LGHNT; CDR2 reads FRNRAP. V was pared by 11 bases and J by 8 bases, with 18 bases between. In DNA form, the CDR3 reads TGTGCTGCCACGGAGGCCCATGAGGAAGCTTTCTTT. Encoded protein: CAATEAHEEAFF.

The chain is built from TRBV5-1 and TRBJ2-2; D is unclear. The CDR3 has 14 amino acids. The germline V and J ends were trimmed by 1 base and 2 bases, with 6 bases remaining between them. Germline values: CDR1 SGHRS, CDR2 YFSETQ. CDR3 DNA sequence: TGCGCCAGCAGCTTGACAGAAAACACCGGGGAGCTGTTTTTT. Translated: CASSLTENTGELFF.